This TCR beta chain was profiled in a study of PD-1 blockade in classical Hodgkin lymphoma. Of note for this clone: Its matching antigen is unknown.

Profiling relied on immunoSEQ multiplex PCR, and the TCRdb table lists in-frame clones only, not all of them. Of about 15,000 clones in the sample, about 90% were seen once. Points from the study as a whole: Factors driving the repertoire differences, possibly disease activity or prior therapy, remain undefined. A reduction in baseline TCR diversity was reportedly seen in newly diagnosed patients relative to healthy donors.

Time point given: newly diagnosed, previously untreated cHL patient sample. Comparison relied on PBMCs that came from newly diagnosed, untreated classical Hodgkin lymphoma. V was clipped by 3 bases and J by 5 bases, with 7 bases between them. Per germline, CDR1 KGHSH and CDR2 LQKENI. The CDR3 is 13 residues long. Sequenced material: peripheral blood mononuclear cells (PBMCs). J is TRBJ1-4 and V is TRBV18; D is undetermined. The clonotype was recovered from a human donor with classical Hodgkin lymphoma. The CDR3 region has the DNA TGTGCCAGCTCACCCGGATTCAATGAAAAACTGTTTTTT. Translated: CASSPGFNEKLFF.